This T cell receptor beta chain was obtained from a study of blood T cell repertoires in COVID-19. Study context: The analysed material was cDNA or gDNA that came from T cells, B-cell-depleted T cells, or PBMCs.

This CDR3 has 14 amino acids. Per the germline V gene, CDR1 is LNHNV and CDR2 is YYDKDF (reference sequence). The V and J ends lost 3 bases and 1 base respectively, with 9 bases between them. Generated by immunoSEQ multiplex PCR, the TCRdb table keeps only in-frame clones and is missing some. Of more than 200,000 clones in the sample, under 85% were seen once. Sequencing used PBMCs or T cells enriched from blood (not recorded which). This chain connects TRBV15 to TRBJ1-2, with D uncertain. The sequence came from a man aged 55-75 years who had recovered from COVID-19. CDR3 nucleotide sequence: TGTGCCACCAGCAGCCCAGGAATTAACTATGGCTACACCTTC. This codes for CATSSPGINYGYTF.